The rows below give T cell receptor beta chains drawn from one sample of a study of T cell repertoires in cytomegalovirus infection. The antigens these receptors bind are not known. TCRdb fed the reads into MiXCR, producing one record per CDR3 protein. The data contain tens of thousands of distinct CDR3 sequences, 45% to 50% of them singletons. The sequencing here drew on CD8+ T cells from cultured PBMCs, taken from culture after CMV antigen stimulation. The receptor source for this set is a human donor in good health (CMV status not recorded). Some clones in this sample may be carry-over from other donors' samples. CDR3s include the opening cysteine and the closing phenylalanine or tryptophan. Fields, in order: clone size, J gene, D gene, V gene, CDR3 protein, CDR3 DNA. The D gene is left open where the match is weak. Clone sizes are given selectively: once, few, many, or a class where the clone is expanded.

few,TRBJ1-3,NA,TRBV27,CASSLSWGSYDTIYF,TGTGCCAGCAGTTTATCCTGGGGTTCCTATGACACCATATATTTT
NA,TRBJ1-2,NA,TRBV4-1,CASSQDSANYGYTF,TGCGCCAGCAGCCAAGATTCAGCGAACTATGGCTACACCTTC
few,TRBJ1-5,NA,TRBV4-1,CASSQAAQPSQPQHF,TGCGCCAGCAGCCAAGCGGCTCAACCGTCTCAGCCCCAGCATTTT
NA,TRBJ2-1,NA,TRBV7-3,CASSPDGTGRQFF,TGTGCCAGCAGCCCTGACGGGACTGGTCGGCAGTTCTTC
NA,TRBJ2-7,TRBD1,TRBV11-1,CASTTGTGDIGAYEQYF,TGTGCCAGCACCACCGGGACAGGGGACATAGGGGCCTACGAGCAGTACTTC
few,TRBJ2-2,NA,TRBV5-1,CASSDKTNTGELFF,TGCGCCAGCAGCGACAAAACGAACACCGGGGAGCTGTTTTTT
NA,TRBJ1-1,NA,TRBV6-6,CASLPAGSGTEAFF,TGTGCCAGCCTTCCGGCCGGGAGCGGCACTGAAGCTTTCTTT
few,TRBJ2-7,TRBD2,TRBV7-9,CASGPSGSPEQYF,TGTGCCAGCGGCCCTAGCGGGAGTCCCGAGCAGTACTTC
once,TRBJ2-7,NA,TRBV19,CASSIGGSEQYF,TGTGCCAGTAGTATTGGGGGGAGCGAGCAGTACTTC
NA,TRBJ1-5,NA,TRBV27,CASRGGAGNSNQPQHF,TGTGCCAGCAGGGGGGGGGCAGGGAATAGCAATCAGCCCCAGCATTTT
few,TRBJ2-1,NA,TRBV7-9,CASEMRGYNEQFF,TGTGCCAGCGAGATGCGGGGCTACAATGAGCAGTTCTTC
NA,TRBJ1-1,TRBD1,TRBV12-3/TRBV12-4,CASSFYRGNTEAFF,TGTGCCAGCAGTTTCTACAGGGGGAACACTGAAGCTTTCTTT
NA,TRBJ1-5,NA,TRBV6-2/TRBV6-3,CASSETHRDWHF,TGTGCCAGCAGTGAAACTCACAGGGACTGGCATTTT
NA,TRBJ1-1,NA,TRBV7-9,CASSWDQQGPEAFF,TGTGCCAGCAGCTGGGACCAACAGGGCCCTGAAGCTTTCTTT
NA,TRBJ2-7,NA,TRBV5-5,CASSLAQTGGYEQYF,TGTGCCAGCAGCTTGGCGCAGACCGGTGGCTACGAGCAGTACTTC
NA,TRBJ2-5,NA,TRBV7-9,CASSYLPGPTPETQYF,TGTGCTAGCAGCTACCTCCCGGGACCTACCCCCGAGACCCAGTACTTC
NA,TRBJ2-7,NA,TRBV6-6,CASSDPDSTYEQYF,TGTGCCAGCAGCGACCCGGACTCCACCTACGAGCAGTACTTC
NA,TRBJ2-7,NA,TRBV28,CASSLVSGPYEQYF,TGTGCCAGCAGTTTAGTGTCAGGTCCCTACGAGCAGTACTTC
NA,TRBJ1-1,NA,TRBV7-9,CASSLVWEATTPEAFF,TGTGCCAGCAGCTTGGTATGGGAGGCCACCACCCCTGAAGCTTTCTTT
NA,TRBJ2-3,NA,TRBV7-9,CASSKNPWGGDRVVGGDTQYF,TGTGCCAGCAGCAAAAACCCCTGGGGGGGGGACAGAGTCGTCGGCGGAGATACGCAGTATTTT
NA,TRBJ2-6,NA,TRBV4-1,CASSQPSGANVLTF,TGCGCCAGCAGCCAACCGTCCGGGGCCAACGTCCTGACTTTC
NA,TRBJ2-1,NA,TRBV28,CASSPWGREWSYNEQFF,TGTGCCAGCAGTCCCTGGGGGCGGGAGTGGTCCTACAATGAGCAGTTCTTC
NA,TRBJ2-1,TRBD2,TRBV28,CASSPSWGSGRGEQFF,TGTGCCAGCAGTCCCTCGTGGGGTAGCGGGAGGGGAGAGCAGTTCTTC
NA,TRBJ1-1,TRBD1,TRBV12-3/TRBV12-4,CASSSMGQLNTEAFF,TGTGCCAGCAGTTCGATGGGACAGCTGAACACTGAAGCTTTCTTT
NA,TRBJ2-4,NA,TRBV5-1,CASSLAEAKNIQYF,TGCGCCAGCAGCTTGGCCGAAGCCAAAAACATTCAGTACTTC
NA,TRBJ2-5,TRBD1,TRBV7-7,CASSPKGTGPQETQYF,TGTGCCAGCAGCCCAAAGGGGACAGGACCGCAAGAGACCCAGTACTTC
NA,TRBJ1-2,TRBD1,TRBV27,CASSPGGQPFYGYTF,TGTGCCAGCAGTCCCGGGGGACAGCCATTCTATGGCTACACCTTC
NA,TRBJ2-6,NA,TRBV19,CAGGAGANVLTF,TGTGCCGGAGGGGCTGGGGCCAACGTCCTGACTTTC
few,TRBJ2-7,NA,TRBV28,CASSSSQGIFQYEQYF,TGTGCCAGCAGTTCGTCGCAGGGTATCTTTCAATACGAGCAGTACTTC
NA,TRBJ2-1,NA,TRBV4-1,CASSQDAGAAYNEQFF,TGCGCCAGCAGCCAAGATGCGGGGGCCGCTTACAATGAGCAGTTCTTC
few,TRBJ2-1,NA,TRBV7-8,CASSLPRDTYNEQFF,TGTGCCAGCAGCTTACCCCGGGACACGTACAATGAGCAGTTCTTC
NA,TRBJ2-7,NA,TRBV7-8,CASSSYPPPEQYF,TGTGCCAGCAGCAGTTACCCCCCCCCCGAGCAGTACTTC